Described below is a single TCR beta chain sequence and its context. With about 470 ng total RNA as template and a constant-region primer, TCR beta cDNA was made. Slightly modified ARM-PCR served as the procedure for the TCR beta libraries. These libraries came from three rounds of nested multiplex PCR. Each of the first two PCR rounds ran nine to ten cycles with TRBV1-TRBV30 forward and C-beta reverse primers. TCRdb re-analysed the multiplex PCR reads in MiXCR, keeping a single row per CDR3 protein. The sample holds about 310,000 distinct CDR3 sequences, about three fifths seen once. This sample was taken from a study of tumor-infiltrating lymphocytes in primary liver carcinoma. Overall study context: Tumor lesions were T1-T3 N0M0 and spanned roughly 4 to 10 cm.

The blood RNA (from unsorted whole blood) was obtained, and germline DNA was also extracted. Patients in the cohort were treatment-naive and living with chronic HBV infection. V was trimmed by 8 bases and J by 5 bases, leaving 7 bases between them. Looked up from germline, CDR1 is PRHDT and CDR2 is FYEKMQ (reference sequence). This CDR3 comprises 11 residues. This sequence was found in a woman aged 25-40 years with primary liver carcinoma and hepatitis B virus infection. The V gene is TRBV13, the J gene TRBJ2-1; D is unresolved. The sequenced sample was peripheral blood. CDR3: CASVLDNEQFF. For the CDR3, the DNA is TGTGCCAGCGTCCTCGACAATGAGCAGTTCTTC. Based on the CDR3 plus reference TRBV13 and TRBJ2-1, the full variable domain is AAGVIQSPRHLIKEKRETATLKCYPIPRHDTVYWYQQGPGQDPQFLISFYEKMQSDKGSIPDRFSAQQFSDYHSELNMSSLELGDSALYFCASVLDNEQFFGPGTRLTVL.